This entry lists 20 T cell receptor beta chains sequenced from one sample in a study of cytomegalovirus exposure and HLA in healthy donors (TCRdb year 2017). The library was generated by the immunoSEQ multiplex PCR assay. Not all clones reach the TCRdb copy of this immuneACCESS table, which keeps in-frame sequences only. Checked studies attribute under half of the gap to unresolved V genes and leave the rest unexplained. A total of roughly 60,000 clones appear in this sample, 92% of them only once. 1% to 1.5% of the sample rests with the top ten. Material: PBMCs. These receptors were taken from a woman aged 18-29 years in good health and CMV-seronegative.

V and J are TRBV14 and TRBJ2-1; weak D call: TRBD1 (7 bases). The CDR3 spans 17 residues. Looked up from germline, CDR1 is SGHDN and CDR2 is FVKESK. Between the trimmed V and J ends, which lost 2 bases and 6 bases, there was a span of 20 bases. The CDR3 protein is CASSQSIRGVGSNEQFF. In DNA, the CDR3 is TGTGCCAGCAGCCAAAGTATCAGGGGGGTCGGCTCCAATGAGCAGTTCTTC.

V is TRBV27 and J is TRBJ2-7, with no clear D. V lost 6 bases, J lost 0 bases, and 12 bases lay in between. The CDR3 is made up of 14 amino acids. Per germline, CDR1 MNHEY and CDR2 SMNVEV (reference sequence). DNA for the CDR3: TGTGCCAGCAGCCTTATCTCGAGCTCCTACGAGCAGTACTTC. It is translated as CASSLISSSYEQYF.

V and J are TRBV29-1 and TRBJ2-1, with 8 bases lining up with TRBD1. CDR3 length equals 13 residues. V gave up 3 bases and J gave up 9 bases; unmatched junction bases: 7. Looked up from germline, CDR1 is SQVTM and CDR2 is ANQGSEA. The CDR3 sequence: CSVDRGRPGEQFF. The CDR3 nucleotides are TGCAGCGTTGACAGGGGGCGCCCCGGTGAGCAGTTCTTC.

The chain recombines TRBV28 with TRBJ2-7; 7 nucleotides agree with TRBD2. Germline lookup yields CDR1 MDHEN and CDR2 SYDVKM. V lost 2 bases and J lost 5; bases outside the gene matches: 6. The CDR3 loop spans 14 amino acids. The CDR3, as DNA: TGTGCCAGCAGTTTAGGAGGGGAGGGTCACGAGCAGTACTTC. Translating gives CASSLGGEGHEQYF.

The rearrangement uses TRBV7-2 and TRBJ2-1; 8 bases align to TRBD1. V shed 5 bases, J shed 7 bases, and the junction held 7 bases outside the gene matches. The CDR3 spans 14 residues. Germline V gene data show CDR1 as SGHTA and CDR2 as FQGNSA. The DNA for the CDR3 is TGTGCCAGCAGCGCGGCCCGACAGGGGAATGAGCAGTTCTTC. It translates to CASSAARQGNEQFF.

Here the CDR3 DNA reads TGTGCCAGCAGGAAGCGGGAGGCATACGAGCAGTACTTC. Protein: CASRKREAYEQYF. The genes are TRBV6-5 and TRBJ2-7; 9 bases match TRBD2. The CDR3 extends over 13 amino acids. Germline CDR1 MNHEY, CDR2 SVGAGI. The V segment lost 6 bases and the J segment 4 bases; nucleotides outside the gene matches: 4.

V usage is TRBV27 and J usage is TRBJ2-7; 7 bases match TRBD1. The CDR3 has 15 amino acids. Germline V gene sequence: CDR1 MNHEY, CDR2 SMNVEV (reference sequence). V was pared by 7 bases and J by 4 bases, with 13 bases of the junction left unmatched. The CDR3 sequence: CASTKSRDSPYEQYF. In nucleotides, the CDR3 is TGTGCCAGCACCAAAAGTAGGGACAGCCCTTACGAGCAGTACTTC.

This chain uses TRBV19 with TRBJ1-3, with 10 nucleotides matching TRBD1. The CDR3 covers 15 residues. CDR1 is LNHDA and CDR2 is SQIVND in the germline V gene (reference sequence). V was clipped by 6 bases and J by 4 bases; unmatched bases: 6. CDR3 sequence: CASSPGQGKGNTIYF. Written as DNA, the CDR3 is TGTGCCAGTAGCCCGGGACAGGGGAAGGGAAACACCATATATTTT.

This sequence joins TRBV4-1 and TRBJ1-2, with a weak D call TRBD1 (5 bases). The germline V and J ends were trimmed by 0 bases and 0 bases, with 11 bases remaining between them. Germline values: CDR1 MGHRA, CDR2 YSYEKL. The CDR3 is made up of 16 amino acids. This CDR3 is CASSQDQAGTNYGYTF. Here the CDR3 DNA reads TGCGCCAGCAGCCAAGATCAGGCAGGGACTAACTATGGCTACACCTTC.

The chain carries TRBV9 and TRBJ2-3, with a weak D call TRBD1 (6 bases). The V end was cut by 3 bases, the J end by 1 base, with 15 bases between. The CDR3 has 16 residues. Germline CDR1 reads SGDLS; CDR2 reads YYNGEE. CDR3 coding DNA: TGTGCCAGCAGCGGAGGGACAATGGGGCGCACAGATACGCAGTATTTT. Protein: CASSGGTMGRTDTQYF.

The rearrangement links TRBV21-1 to TRBJ2-7; the table calls TRBD1, which could not be checked here. TRBV21-1 corresponds to a pseudogene. The CDR3 loop spans 13 amino acids. The CDR3 nucleotides read TGTGCCAGCAGCAAAGGGACAGTCTACGAGCAGTACTTC. Encoded protein: CASSKGTVYEQYF.

The CDR3 loop reads CASGDRVIGYTF. The CDR3 region has the DNA TGTGCCAGCGGTGACAGGGTGATTGGCTACACCTTC. The V and J genes are TRBV9 and TRBJ1-2, with 7 bases lining up with TRBD1. The J segment lost 7 bases and the V segment lost 7 bases, leaving 7 bases of the junction unmatched. Germline-derived CDR1 and CDR2 are SGDLS and YYNGEE. The CDR3 has 12 residues.

This clone was counted once. The rearrangement joins TRBV6-6 to TRBJ1-1; TRBD1 agrees at 7 bases. The junction had 16 bases not matched to a gene; V was cut back by 8 bases and J by 4 bases. CDR1 MNHNY and CDR2 SVGAGI come from the germline V gene (reference sequence). The CDR3 extends over 16 amino acids. This chain's CDR3 is CASLKDSHRGGTEAFF. The CDR3 DNA sequence: TGTGCCAGCCTAAAAGACAGTCACAGGGGTGGCACTGAAGCTTTCTTT.

This chain links TRBV28 with TRBJ2-5; possibly TRBD1 for D (7 bases). Germline V lookup: CDR1 MDHEN, CDR2 SYDVKM. With 7 bases removed from V and 0 bases from J, the gap between germline ends came to 21 bases. The CDR3 has 17 residues. Written as DNA, the CDR3 is TGTGCCAGCACCATTCGCGGGACAGCTTCGTACCAAGAGACCCAGTACTTC. Amino acid sequence: CASTIRGTASYQETQYF.

This sequence joins TRBV10-2 and TRBJ1-2; 9 nucleotides match TRBD1. Germline assignment: CDR1 WSHSY and CDR2 SAAADI. V shed 6 bases and J 6 bases; nucleotides not matched to a gene: 2. There are 12 residues in the CDR3. CDR3 DNA: TGCGCCAGCAGGACAGGGGGGGATGGCTACACCTTC. Its protein is CASRTGGDGYTF.

The chain has TRBV14 and TRBJ1-1; 8 bases map to TRBD1. Germline assignment: CDR1 SGHDN and CDR2 FVKESK. After removal of 1 base from V and 0 bases from J, the junction contained 13 bases not matched to a gene. The CDR3 has 19 amino acids. DNA of the CDR3: TGTGCCAGCAGCCAAGGGGGAAGGACAGGGATGAGGATGAACACTGAAGCTTTCTTT. Residues: CASSQGGRTGMRMNTEAFF.

This chain connects TRBV5-1 to TRBJ2-7; 8 bases line up with TRBD1. CDR3 length: 14 amino acids. CDR1 and CDR2 (germline): SGHRS, YFSETQ. V was clipped by 0 bases and J by 2 bases; unmatched bases: 1. The CDR3 DNA is TGCGCCAGCAGCTTGGGGACAGGGCCCTACGAGCAGTACTTC. It encodes CASSLGTGPYEQYF.

In its sample, this clone was seen once. Since the CDR3 does not end with the conserved phenylalanine or tryptophan, this likely comes from a read error. The DNA is left out, because the CDR3 cannot be placed on it with certainty; the CDR3 is given as TCRdb lists it. The rearrangement links TRBV10-1 to TRBJ1-1; TRBD1 reflects the table's D call only, with no check against the DNA. The CDR3 totals 10 residues, both ends included. Germline values: CDR1 WNHNN, CDR2 SYGVQD (reference sequence). The CDR3 spells CASRPTAPDI.

The genes are TRBV9 and TRBJ1-5; D perhaps matches TRBD1 (5 bases). CDR3 length: 14 amino acids. Per the germline V gene, CDR1 is SGDLS and CDR2 is YYNGEE. Trimming cost V 2 bases and J 4 bases, with 10 bases left between them. The DNA for the CDR3 is TGTGCCAGCAGCGTCGGGGGGAAAAATCAGCCCCAGCATTTT. Protein: CASSVGGKNQPQHF.

This chain joins TRBV7-6 and TRBJ1-6; 9 positions match TRBD1. The CDR3 has 15 residues. From germline, CDR1 is SGHVS and CDR2 FNYEAQ. V gave up 5 bases and J gave up 8 bases; unmatched junction bases: 7. The CDR3 DNA sequence: TGTGCCAGCAGCCATTCGGGACAGGGACATTCACCCCTCCACTTT. Encoded protein: CASSHSGQGHSPLHF.